A single sample is the source of the 13 T cell receptor beta chains below, sequenced in a study of identical twins. Via MiXCR, TCRdb re-called the 5' RACE reads, giving one row per CDR3 protein. The sample holds some 730,000 distinct CDR3 sequences, about 20% seen once. This same sample was also taken into another study, of T cells expressing NK-cell markers.

What was sequenced was PBMCs. The receptors derive from a woman aged 18-30 years in good health.

The table lists this clonotype with a few counts. The genes are TRBV12-3 or TRBV12-4 and TRBJ2-7; 7 positions agree with TRBD2. Unmatched junction bases numbered 5, after V lost 6 bases and J lost 0 bases. CDR3 size: 14 residues. The CDR3 loop reads CASSQKRGSYEQYF. The DNA for the CDR3 is TGTGCCAGCAGCCAAAAGCGGGGCTCCTACGAGCAGTACTTC.

This clonotype appeared a few times. This sequence joins TRBV5-1 and TRBJ2-2; D is undetermined. V shed 5 bases and J shed 8 bases, with 7 bases lying between them. Germline loops: CDR1 SGHRS, CDR2 YFSETQ. The CDR3 is 11 residues long. Here the CDR3 reads CASRSSGELFF. The CDR3 region has the DNA TGCGCCAGCAGGAGTTCTGGGGAGCTGTTTTTT.

This clonotype has a handful of counts. The CDR3 loop reads CASTEGTSPSDEQFF. The DNA for the CDR3 is TGTGCCAGCACCGAGGGGACTAGTCCCTCTGATGAGCAGTTCTTC. V and J are TRBV5-6 and TRBJ2-1, with 8 bases identical to TRBD2. The germline V gene has CDR1 SGHDT and CDR2 YYEEEE. J gave up 8 bases and V 6 bases, and 13 bases lay outside the gene matches. The CDR3 has 15 residues.

This chain links TRBV5-1 with TRBJ2-6; D gene ambiguous. With 2 bases removed from V and 0 bases from J, the gap between germline ends came to 9 bases. Germline V lookup: CDR1 SGHRS, CDR2 YFSETQ. This CDR3 region has 16 residues. Written as DNA, the CDR3 is TGCGCCAGCAGCTTCCCGATTAGCTCTGGGGCCAACGTCCTGACTTTC. Protein: CASSFPISSGANVLTF. The full variable domain, completed using reference TRBV5-1 and TRBJ2-6, is KAGVTQTPRYLIKTRGQQVTLSCSPISGHRSVSWYQQTPGQGLQFLFEYFSETQRNKGNFPGRFSGRQFSNSRSEMNVSTLELGDSALYLCASSFPISSGANVLTFGAGSRLTVL.

This sequence joins TRBV15 and TRBJ2-1; D not certain. Looked up from germline, CDR1 is LNHNV and CDR2 is YYDKDF (reference sequence). There are 16 residues in the CDR3. V lost 3 bases to trimming and J lost 0 bases, with 12 bases between them. Here the CDR3 reads CATSSFDPRSYNEQFF. CDR3 in DNA: TGTGCCACCAGCAGCTTCGACCCCCGCTCCTACAATGAGCAGTTCTTC.

This clonotype is a singleton in its sample. The chain uses TRBV12-3 or TRBV12-4 and TRBJ2-2; D is ambiguous. Trimming shortened V by 5 bases and J by 9 bases, and 16 bases separated the two germline ends. The CDR3 contains 14 residues. The CDR3 DNA reads as TGTGCCAGCAGTCCGACCACGTCGGCCAGGGAGCTGTTTTTT. Its translation: CASSPTTSARELFF.

This clonotype has ten or more counts. The rearrangement joins TRBV5-1 to TRBJ1-1; D unresolved. The CDR3 length is 12 residues. Deletions cut 5 bases from V and 11 bases from J, with 16 bases between. Germline V lookup: CDR1 SGHRS, CDR2 YFSETQ. DNA of the CDR3: TGCGCCAGCAGTCAAGGAGGGCTGAATGCTTTCTTT. It specifies CASSQGGLNAFF.

This chain joins TRBV10-3 and TRBJ1-2; no firm D call. CDR3 length equals 13 residues. Germline V gives CDR1 ENHRY, CDR2 SYGVKD. V was clipped by 6 bases and J by 1 base, with 9 bases between them. CDR3 loop: CAIRMDLNYGYTF. CDR3 DNA: TGTGCCATCAGGATGGACCTTAACTATGGCTACACCTTC.

This clonotype was detected ten times or more. The CDR3 nucleotides read TGTGCCAGCACCTTAGAGAGGACAGTTACCTACAATGAGCAGTTCTTC. Its translation is CASTLERTVTYNEQFF. This chain connects TRBV12-3 or TRBV12-4 to TRBJ2-1; D possibly corresponds to TRBD1 (6 bases). V was clipped by 7 bases and J by 2 bases, with 18 bases between them. This CDR3 is built from 16 residues.

The chain links TRBV5-1 to TRBJ2-1, with D perhaps matching TRBD1 (6 bases). The CDR3 consists of 15 residues. Trimming removed 4 bases at V and 1 base at J, with 12 bases between. Looked up from germline, CDR1 is SGHRS and CDR2 is YFSETQ. CDR3 amino acids: CASSKGDTSYNEQFF. CDR3 DNA: TGCGCCAGCAGCAAGGGGGACACTTCCTACAATGAGCAGTTCTTC.

This clonotype has a count of ten or more. V gene TRBV20-1 combines with J gene TRBJ1-1; TRBD1 might be the D (5 bases). This CDR3 is built from 15 residues. The ends were cut back, 0 bases at V and 4 bases at J, with 15 bases in the middle. Germline V gene lookup returns CDR1 DFQATT and CDR2 SNEGSKA (reference sequence). CDR3 nucleotide sequence: TGCAGTGCTAGAGATTCCAACCGGGGGGGCACTGAAGCTTTCTTT. Translating it yields CSARDSNRGGTEAFF.

The CDR3 DNA reads TGCAGTGCTGCTAGCGGGGCCCTCTCCTACAATGAGCAGTTCTTC. As protein: CSAASGALSYNEQFF. The chain joins TRBV20-1 to TRBJ2-1; TRBD2 aligns across 9 bases. V shed 5 bases, J shed 0 bases, and the junction held 5 bases outside the gene matches. This CDR3 has 15 amino acids. Germline loops: CDR1 DFQATT, CDR2 SNEGSKA (reference sequence).

The chain uses TRBV7-8 and TRBJ1-4, with D possibly TRBD1 on 5 matching bases. With 3 bases removed from V and 8 bases from J, the gap between germline ends came to 16 bases. Germline CDR1 and CDR2: SGHVS and FQNEAQ. This CDR3 contains 15 residues. The CDR3 loop reads CASSLAEGIGEKLFF. The CDR3 region has the DNA TGTGCCAGCAGCTTGGCCGAGGGGATAGGGGAAAAACTGTTTTTT.